The present T cell receptor beta chain was sequenced within a study of somatic mutations in cytotoxic T cells in rheumatoid arthritis (dated by TCRdb to about 2017). About the full investigation: Peripheral blood (around 28 ml EDTA) was collected from patients immediately after diagnosis and before any treatment began. The study asked whether expanded CD8+ T-cell clones in newly diagnosed, untreated rheumatoid arthritis carry somatic mutations, and used TCRB deep sequencing to characterize clonality. A total of 60 to 80 rheumatoid arthritis patients and more than 15 healthy controls underwent TCRB deep sequencing. Patients and controls did not essentially differ in median age, which was nearly identical between the groups. Sorted V beta1+ cells also underwent TCRB sequencing, and some V beta antibody-stained T-cell populations were flow-sorted at nearly 100% purity on a FACSAria II or Sony SH800.

Sequencing of TCRB CDR3 was done on genomic DNA with the immunoSEQ assay. The published analysis was carried out like this. Only a few patient CD8+ clones larger than 1% matched published virus-specific TCRB sequences when compared against them. Analyses were restricted to productive TCRB rearrangements. Clonality was calculated as a Shannon entropy-based productive clonality index, and a clone was defined by a unique TCRB CDR3 sequence. The template counts of each clone relative to the total templates per sample were used to calculate repertoire overlap between two samples. Flow cytometry-measured V-gene usage correlated with V-gene usage from TCRB sequencing, with a Spearman r of about 0.65. TCRdb mirrors the immuneACCESS table, restricted to in-frame sequences. Some clones are absent from its copies; in checked studies, under half trace to an unresolved V gene, and the reason for the others is unknown. V and J calls plus clone size are reproduced from that table; the DNA served to infer D and trimming. The sample table lists about 19,000 clones, over 80% of them with a count of one. The leading ten clones occupy roughly 9.7% of the sample.

Positive magnetic bead selection on an AutoMACS was used to isolate CD4+ and CD8+ cells, with flow cytometry used to check purity. Initial screening for clonal expansions relied on flow cytometry with a TCR V beta antibody panel, after which sorted CD8+ fractions underwent TCRB deep sequencing for characterization. Ficoll-Paque PLUS density gradient separation was used to isolate peripheral blood mononuclear cells. DNA was extracted from CD4-enriched, CD8-enriched or PBMC samples with Nucleospin Tissue or Tissue XS kits and quantified with a Qubit 2.0 fluorometer. Overall study outcomes, separate from this receptor: The expanded CD8+ clones had unknown antigen targets, and not appearing in virus-specific databases did not rule out that they were virus-specific. The largest CD8+ clone made up more than 20% of CD8+ cells in about an eighth of the roughly 60 patients, and blood and synovial fluid shared several identical CD8+ TCRB sequences. No adjustment for multiple comparisons was made for the slight TRBV07 underrepresentation in patients. An increase of CD8+ clonality with age was seen in patients (Spearman r ~ 0.53) but not in healthy controls. CD8+ T-cell clonality in rheumatoid arthritis patients was not significantly different from that in age-matched healthy controls.

Points on this clone: Its antigen specificity is not known. Within one base of it there is no much larger clone, and no base qualities were kept.

The V end loses 4 bases and the J end loses 4 bases, and a stretch of 17 bases separates them. Taken from cysteine to phenylalanine, the CDR3 has 16 residues. Solely the CDR3 DNA is kept, with 48 bases framed from the first base. CDR1 and CDR2 (LGHNA, YNFKEQ) derive from the germline V gene. The chain is encoded by TRBV4-2 joined to TRBJ1-5; there is no confident call for the D gene. Sequencing input: CD8+ T cells sorted from blood. This TCR was sampled from a man aged 18 to 30 with rheumatoid arthritis. The DNA sequence follows: TGTGCCAGCAGCCTGATGACGGGTAGAGTTAATCAGCCCCAGCATTTT. Its amino acids are CASSLMTGRVNQPQHF.